The 9 T cell receptor beta chains given below trace back to one sample, sequenced in a study of blood T cell repertoires in COVID-19. Here immunoSEQ multiplex PCR was the method, and the copy in TCRdb shows in-frame clones only, minus some. The data show 200,000 to 250,000 clones, 70% to 90% seen once. The sample taken for sequencing was PBMCs or T cells enriched from blood (not recorded which). All receptors derive from a man younger than 40 who had recovered from COVID-19.

The chain couples TRBV27 to TRBJ1-1; maybe TRBD1 (6 bases). Germline CDR1 MNHEY, CDR2 SMNVEV (reference sequence). Trimming cost V 8 bases and J 1 base, with 14 bases left between them. There are 14 residues in the CDR3. DNA of the CDR3: TGTGCCAGCGCCCCCAGGGGTTCGAACACTGAAGCTTTCTTT. Translating it yields CASAPRGSNTEAFF.

This sequence joins TRBV3-1 (or the pseudogene TRBV3-2) and TRBJ1-6; perhaps TRBD1 as D (5 bases). Germline V gene lookup returns CDR1 LGHDT and CDR2 YNNKEL (reference sequence). The CDR3 runs 13 residues. V gave up 3 bases and J gave up 7 bases, with 7 bases separating them. CDR3 residues: CASSQTENSPLHF. The CDR3, as DNA: TGTGCCAGCAGCCAGACAGAAAATTCACCCCTCCACTTT.

The gene calls are TRBV28 and TRBJ1-3; TRBD1 is a possible D gene (6 bases). CDR1 and CDR2 from the germline V gene are MDHEN and SYDVKM. Between the trimmed V and J ends, which lost 2 bases and 4 bases, there was a span of 18 bases. CDR3 size: 17 residues. The CDR3 DNA reads TGTGCCAGCAGTTTACCCTCTGAGGGGGTCGGAGGAAACACCATATATTTT. Its protein is CASSLPSEGVGGNTIYF.

This chain uses TRBV2 with TRBJ1-2; weak D call: TRBD1 (5 bases). Deletions cut 8 bases from V and 0 bases from J, with 16 bases between. Germline CDR1 and CDR2: SNHLY and FYNNEI. This CDR3 has 15 amino acids. CDR3 in amino acids: CASGVQVITNYGYTF. CDR3 DNA: TGTGCCAGCGGAGTACAGGTGATTACTAACTATGGCTACACCTTC.

The V and J genes are TRBV5-6 and TRBJ2-6, with TRBD2 identical over 7 bases. Unmatched junction bases numbered 0, after V lost 1 base and J lost 2 bases. The CDR3 length is 15 residues. CDR1 is SGHDT, CDR2 YYEEEE, per germline. The CDR3 coding sequence is TGTGCCAGCAGCTTGCGGGGGGCTGGGGCCAACGTCCTGACTTTC. Translated, it gives CASSLRGAGANVLTF.

This clone was counted many times. The V call is TRBV5-6, the J call TRBJ1-1; unclear D gene. The CDR3 runs to 11 residues. With 0 bases removed from V and 6 bases from J, the gap between germline ends came to 3 bases. Germline V CDR1 and CDR2: SGHDT, YYEEEE. The CDR3 is CASSLASEAFF. In nucleotides, the CDR3 is TGTGCCAGCAGCTTGGCGTCTGAAGCTTTCTTT. Combining the CDR3 with reference TRBV5-6 and TRBJ1-1 gives the whole variable domain DAGVTQSPTHLIKTRGQQVTLRCSPKSGHDTVSWYQQALGQGPQFIFQYYEEEERQRGNFPDRFSGHQFPNYSSELNVNALLLGDSALYLCASSLASEAFFGQGTRLTVV.

The chain uses TRBV4-2 and TRBJ2-4; 12 positions agree with TRBD2. The junction had 8 bases not matched to a gene; V was cut back by 3 bases and J by 11 bases. The germline V gene encodes CDR1 LGHNA and CDR2 YNFKEQ. CDR3 length equals 15 residues. Here the CDR3 reads CASSQATSGGLLQYF. The CDR3 bases are TGTGCCAGCAGCCAGGCCACTAGCGGGGGGCTGCTTCAGTACTTC.

The chain joins TRBV6-5 to TRBJ2-2; weak D call: TRBD1 (6 bases). Per germline, CDR1 MNHEY and CDR2 SVGAGI. The CDR3 loop spans 13 amino acids. The ends were cut back, 8 bases at V and 9 bases at J, with 16 bases in the middle. CDR3 residues: CASGGHSSRELFF. As DNA, the CDR3 is TGTGCCAGCGGGGGACACTCTTCCCGGGAGCTGTTTTTT.

The rearrangement joins TRBV14 to TRBJ1-1, with a tentative D call TRBD1 (6 bases). The V end was cut by 4 bases, the J end by 1 base, with 16 bases between. The V gene's germline CDR1 is SGHDN and CDR2 FVKESK. The CDR3 runs to 16 residues. CDR3 in DNA: TGTGCCAGCAGCCCCATCCGCGGGGGCTCGAACACTGAAGCTTTCTTT. This translates into CASSPIRGGSNTEAFF.